This is a list of T cell receptor beta chains from one sample in a study of OX40 agonist ivuxolimab in advanced cancers. The data were produced by immunoSEQ multiplex PCR, yet TCRdb's version contains in-frame clones alone and is incomplete. The table has fewer than 85,000 clones, approximately 80% seen once. Sample: CD4+ or CD8+ T cells sorted from blood, taken in a trial of the OX40 agonist ivuxolimab. These receptors were collected from an adult with an advanced solid tumor such as melanoma, head and neck, liver or kidney cancer. The CDR3 runs from the conserved cysteine through the conserved F or W. Each record gives: J gene, CDR3 length, V gene, D gene, CDR3 protein. D genes are given only for firm matches.

j_gene: TRBJ2-3
len: 15
v_gene: TRBV30
d_gene: TRBD2
CDR3aa: CAWSPGRGETDTQYF

j_gene: TRBJ1-1
len: 14
v_gene: TRBV13
d_gene: .
CDR3aa: CASSLMGVDTEAFF

j_gene: TRBJ1-3
len: 15
v_gene: TRBV5-4
d_gene: .
CDR3aa: CASTPGVSSGNTIYF

j_gene: TRBJ2-2
len: 13
v_gene: TRBV19
d_gene: TRBD2
CDR3aa: CASQARGAGELFF

j_gene: TRBJ2-7
len: 14
v_gene: TRBV7-9
d_gene: .
CDR3aa: CASSLDRLAYEQYF

j_gene: TRBJ1-1
len: 15
v_gene: TRBV11-2
d_gene: TRBD1
CDR3aa: CASTGGRDRNIEAFF

j_gene: TRBJ1-5
len: 14
v_gene: TRBV4-3
d_gene: .
CDR3aa: CASSQDGQGQPQHF

j_gene: TRBJ1-1
len: 13
v_gene: TRBV7-2
d_gene: TRBD1
CDR3aa: CASSSQGATEAFF

j_gene: TRBJ2-4
len: 14
v_gene: TRBV5-5
d_gene: TRBD1
CDR3aa: CASSRDRSSEFQYF

j_gene: TRBJ2-2
len: 16
v_gene: TRBV25-1
d_gene: .
CDR3aa: CASSESRGANTGELFF

j_gene: TRBJ2-5
len: 14
v_gene: TRBV10-1
d_gene: .
CDR3aa: CASSPGQHQETQYF

j_gene: TRBJ2-1
len: 17
v_gene: TRBV29-1
d_gene: TRBD1
CDR3aa: CSVERSRTGAGFNEQFF

j_gene: TRBJ1-5
len: 14
v_gene: TRBV6-1
d_gene: TRBD1
CDR3aa: CASSGQGRNQPQHF

j_gene: TRBJ2-5
len: 14
v_gene: TRBV15
d_gene: .
CDR3aa: CATSRDFGDGTQYF

j_gene: TRBJ2-7
len: 14
v_gene: TRBV15
d_gene: .
CDR3aa: CATRGGPRPYEQYF

j_gene: TRBJ2-5
len: 13
v_gene: TRBV5-5
d_gene: .
CDR3aa: CASSFSQQETQYF

j_gene: TRBJ2-3
len: 16
v_gene: TRBV7-9
d_gene: .
CDR3aa: CASSKWGGTSTDTQYF

j_gene: TRBJ2-3
len: 16
v_gene: TRBV11-2
d_gene: TRBD2
CDR3aa: CASFSPLAGGKDTQYF

j_gene: TRBJ1-4
len: 15
v_gene: TRBV6-1
d_gene: .
CDR3aa: CASSGNVGRYEKLFF

j_gene: TRBJ1-1
len: 14
v_gene: TRBV10-2
d_gene: TRBD1
CDR3aa: CASRETGGFTEAFF

j_gene: TRBJ2-5
len: 15
v_gene: TRBV30
d_gene: TRBD1
CDR3aa: CAWTKGQGIQETQYF

j_gene: TRBJ2-3
len: 17
v_gene: TRBV11-3
d_gene: TRBD2
CDR3aa: CASSPGLAGTSTDTQYF

j_gene: TRBJ2-1
len: 11
v_gene: TRBV7-8
d_gene: .
CDR3aa: CASSPSAEQFF

j_gene: TRBJ2-7
len: 14
v_gene: TRBV6-4
d_gene: .
CDR3aa: CASKPTASTYEQYF

j_gene: TRBJ2-1
len: 14
v_gene: TRBV5-1
d_gene: .
CDR3aa: CASSLELEVGEQFF

j_gene: TRBJ2-1
len: 12
v_gene: TRBV7-2
d_gene: .
CDR3aa: CASSLSYNEQFF

j_gene: TRBJ2-2
len: 15
v_gene: TRBV6-4
d_gene: .
CDR3aa: CASSDRDQNTGELFF

j_gene: TRBJ2-3
len: 12
v_gene: TRBV28
d_gene: .
CDR3aa: CASRTSSGTQYF

j_gene: TRBJ2-3
len: 13
v_gene: TRBV7-3
d_gene: .
CDR3aa: CASSFASTDTQYF

j_gene: TRBJ1-2
len: 13
v_gene: TRBV18
d_gene: .
CDR3aa: CASSPSKSSGYTF

j_gene: TRBJ2-1
len: 14
v_gene: TRBV5-1
d_gene: .
CDR3aa: CASSSAGTENEQFF

j_gene: TRBJ2-7
len: 15
v_gene: TRBV4-3
d_gene: .
CDR3aa: CASSQGEAGAYEQYF

j_gene: TRBJ2-1
len: 14
v_gene: TRBV7-9
d_gene: .
CDR3aa: CASSSLLAYNEQFF

j_gene: TRBJ2-5
len: 13
v_gene: TRBV11-2
d_gene: .
CDR3aa: CASSPQVQETQYF

j_gene: TRBJ2-3
len: 18
v_gene: TRBV5-4
d_gene: TRBD2
CDR3aa: CASSPWLGGSGGTDTQYF

j_gene: TRBJ2-3
len: 14
v_gene: TRBV19
d_gene: .
CDR3aa: CASSTDRDVDTQYF

j_gene: TRBJ2-2
len: 13
v_gene: TRBV19
d_gene: .
CDR3aa: CASGTRNTGELFF

j_gene: TRBJ2-7
len: 16
v_gene: TRBV11-2
d_gene: TRBD1
CDR3aa: CASSILTGTVAYEQYF

j_gene: TRBJ2-5
len: 14
v_gene: TRBV28
d_gene: .
CDR3aa: CASSEQGPFKTQYF

j_gene: TRBJ2-2
len: 14
v_gene: TRBV10-3
d_gene: .
CDR3aa: CAISERGEAGELFF

j_gene: TRBJ1-1
len: 14
v_gene: TRBV7-2
d_gene: .
CDR3aa: CASSLVSGGPEAFF

j_gene: TRBJ2-5
len: 14
v_gene: TRBV28
d_gene: .
CDR3aa: CASSATEVQETQYF

j_gene: TRBJ2-6
len: 16
v_gene: TRBV7-2
d_gene: TRBD1
CDR3aa: CASSSSGGSGANVLTF